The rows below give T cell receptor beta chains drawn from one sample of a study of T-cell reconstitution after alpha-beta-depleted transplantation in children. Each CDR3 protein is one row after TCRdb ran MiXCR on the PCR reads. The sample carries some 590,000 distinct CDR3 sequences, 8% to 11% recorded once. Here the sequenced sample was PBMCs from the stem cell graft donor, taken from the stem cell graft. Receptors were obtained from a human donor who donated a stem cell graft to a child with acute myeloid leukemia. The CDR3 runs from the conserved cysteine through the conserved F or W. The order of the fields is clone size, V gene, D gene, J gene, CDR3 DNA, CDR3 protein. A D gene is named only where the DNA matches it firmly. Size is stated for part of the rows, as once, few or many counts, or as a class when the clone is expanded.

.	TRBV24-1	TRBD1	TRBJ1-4	TGTGCCACCAGTGACCGGGGACAGGGGGCCGGAAAACTGTTTTTT	CATSDRGQGAGKLFF
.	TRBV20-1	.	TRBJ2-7	TGCAGTGCCCCAGGATTAGCGTTTAGCTCCTACGAGCAGTACTTC	CSAPGLAFSSYEQYF
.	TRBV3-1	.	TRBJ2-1	TGTGCCACCTGCCAAGAACCGGCGCCTAGGGGATACAATGAGCAGTTCTTC	CATCQEPAPRGYNEQFF
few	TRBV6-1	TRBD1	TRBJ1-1	TGTGCCAGCAGTAGAGGACAGGGGGCCGGGGAAGCTTTCTTT	CASSRGQGAGEAFF
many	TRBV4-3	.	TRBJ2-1	TGCGCCAGCAGCCAAGATCTGGCTACATACAATGAGCAGTTCTTC	CASSQDLATYNEQFF
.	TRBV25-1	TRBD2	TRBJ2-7	TGTGCCAGCAGTGAATCGGTCGGGACTAGCTACGAGCAGTACTTC	CASSESVGTSYEQYF
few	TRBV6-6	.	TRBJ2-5	TGTGCCAGCAGTTTCCAACAAGAGACCCAGTACTTC	CASSFQQETQYF
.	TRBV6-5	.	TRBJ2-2	TGTGCCAGTATAGGGACCACCGGGGAGCTGTTTTTT	CASIGTTGELFF
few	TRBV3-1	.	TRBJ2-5	TGTGCCAGCAGCTCCAATGAGGGGGGGACCCAGTACTTC	CASSSNEGGTQYF
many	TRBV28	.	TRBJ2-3	TGTGCCAGCACCCTAGCCCGCACAGATACGCAGTATTTT	CASTLARTDTQYF